This T cell receptor beta chain is from a study of molecular identifiers for immune sequencing clone quantification. Between the trimmed V and J ends, which lost 5 bases and 4 bases, there was a span of 7 bases. The CDR3 is made up of 12 amino acids. Sorted cell numbers of roughly 19,000 to 1,000,000, with 10%, 30% or 50% RNA, served as input for naive CD8 libraries. CD8+CD4-CCR7+CD45RA+ cells were sorted as naive CD8 T cells. Each CDR3 protein is one row after TCRdb ran MiXCR on the PCR reads. The sample yields 460,000 or so distinct CDR3 sequences, about 21% seen once. This sequence joins TRBV12-3 or TRBV12-4 and TRBJ2-3; no clear D. Sequencing input: naive CD8+ T cells from blood, with Jurkat cell RNA spiked in. Described subset: FACS-sorted CD8+CD4-CCR7+CD45RA+ naive T cells. The source is a human donor in good health. Some libraries in this study had Jurkat cell RNA spiked in. CDR3 amino acids: CASSRYSDTQYF. DNA of the CDR3: TGTGCCAGCAGTCGTTATTCAGATACGCAGTATTTT.